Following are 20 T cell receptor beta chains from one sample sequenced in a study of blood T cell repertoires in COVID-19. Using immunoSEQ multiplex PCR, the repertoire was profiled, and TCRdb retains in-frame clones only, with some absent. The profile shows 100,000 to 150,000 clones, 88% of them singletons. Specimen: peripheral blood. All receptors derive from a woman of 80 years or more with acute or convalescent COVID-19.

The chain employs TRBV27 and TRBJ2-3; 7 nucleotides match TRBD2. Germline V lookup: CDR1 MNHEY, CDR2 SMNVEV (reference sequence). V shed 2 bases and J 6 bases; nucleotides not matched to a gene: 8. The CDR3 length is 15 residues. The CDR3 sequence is CASSLGGGPRDTQYF. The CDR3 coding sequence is TGTGCCAGCAGTTTAGGGGGGGGACCACGGGATACGCAGTATTTT.

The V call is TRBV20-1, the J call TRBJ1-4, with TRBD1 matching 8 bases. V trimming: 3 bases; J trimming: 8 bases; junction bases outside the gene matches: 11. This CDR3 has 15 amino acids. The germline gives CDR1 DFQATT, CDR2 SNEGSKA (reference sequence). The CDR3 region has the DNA TGCAGTGCTAGTATTTACGGACAGGGAGGAGAAAAACTGTTTTTT. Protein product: CSASIYGQGGEKLFF.

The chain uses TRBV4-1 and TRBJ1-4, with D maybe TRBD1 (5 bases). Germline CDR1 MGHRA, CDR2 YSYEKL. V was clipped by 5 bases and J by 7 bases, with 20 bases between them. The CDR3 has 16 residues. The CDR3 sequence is CASSNNPTALGEKLFF. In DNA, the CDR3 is TGCGCCAGCAGCAATAATCCGACAGCGCTCGGTGAAAAACTGTTTTTT.

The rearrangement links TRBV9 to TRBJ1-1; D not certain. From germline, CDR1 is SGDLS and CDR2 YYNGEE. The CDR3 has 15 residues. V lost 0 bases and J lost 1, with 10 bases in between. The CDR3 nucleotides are TGTGCCAGCAGCGTAGCGCCGAGGGAGAACACTGAAGCTTTCTTT. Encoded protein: CASSVAPRENTEAFF.

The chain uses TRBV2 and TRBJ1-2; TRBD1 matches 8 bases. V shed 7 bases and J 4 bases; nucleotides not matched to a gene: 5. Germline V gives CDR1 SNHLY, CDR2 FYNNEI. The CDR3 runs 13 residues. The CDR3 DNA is TGTGCCAGCACCCAACAGGGGGTCTATGGCTACACCTTC. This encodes CASTQQGVYGYTF.

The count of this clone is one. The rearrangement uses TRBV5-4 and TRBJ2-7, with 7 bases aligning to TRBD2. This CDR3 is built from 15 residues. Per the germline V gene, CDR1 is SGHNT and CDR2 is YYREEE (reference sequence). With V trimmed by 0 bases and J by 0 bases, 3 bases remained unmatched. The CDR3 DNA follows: TGTGCCAGCAGCTTGGGGGGAGGGAGCTCCTACGAGCAGTACTTC. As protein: CASSLGGGSSYEQYF.

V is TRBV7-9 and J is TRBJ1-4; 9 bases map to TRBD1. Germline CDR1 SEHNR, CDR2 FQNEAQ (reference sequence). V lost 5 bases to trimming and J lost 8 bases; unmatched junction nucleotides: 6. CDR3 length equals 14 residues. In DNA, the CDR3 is TGTGCCAGCAGCCAGACAGGGGGTGGAGAAAAACTGTTTTTT. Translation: CASSQTGGGEKLFF.

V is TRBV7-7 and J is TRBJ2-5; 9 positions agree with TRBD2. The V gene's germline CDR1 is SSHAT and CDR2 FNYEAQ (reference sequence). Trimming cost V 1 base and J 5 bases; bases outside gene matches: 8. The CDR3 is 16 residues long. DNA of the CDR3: TGTGCCAGCAGCTTAGGGGGTAGCGGGGGTCAGGAGACCCAGTACTTC. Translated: CASSLGGSGGQETQYF. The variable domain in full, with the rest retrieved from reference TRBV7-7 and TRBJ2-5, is GAGVSQSPRYKVTKRGQDVTLRCDPISSHATLYWYQQALGQGPEFLTYFNYEAQPDKSGLPSDRFSAERPEGSISTLTIQRTEQRDSAMYRCASSLGGSGGQETQYFGPGTRLLVL.

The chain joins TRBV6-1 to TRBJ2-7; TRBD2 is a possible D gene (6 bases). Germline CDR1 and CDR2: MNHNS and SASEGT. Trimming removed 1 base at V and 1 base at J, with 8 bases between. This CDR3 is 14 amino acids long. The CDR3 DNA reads TGTGCCAGCAGTGAAGGGGACTTTTCCTACGAGCAGTACTTC. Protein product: CASSEGDFSYEQYF.

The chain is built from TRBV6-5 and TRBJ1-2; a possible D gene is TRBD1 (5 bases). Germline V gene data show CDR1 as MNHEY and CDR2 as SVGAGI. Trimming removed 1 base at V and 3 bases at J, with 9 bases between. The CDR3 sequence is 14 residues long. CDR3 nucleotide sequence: TGTGCCAGCAGTTACTATCGGGGGGACTATGGCTACACCTTC. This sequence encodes CASSYYRGDYGYTF.

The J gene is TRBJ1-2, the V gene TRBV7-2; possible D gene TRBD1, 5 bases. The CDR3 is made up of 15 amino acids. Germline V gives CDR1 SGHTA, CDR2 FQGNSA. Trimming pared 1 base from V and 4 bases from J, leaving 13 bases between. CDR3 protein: CASSLVAGLSYGYTF. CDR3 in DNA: TGTGCCAGCAGCTTAGTGGCAGGGCTCTCCTATGGCTACACCTTC.

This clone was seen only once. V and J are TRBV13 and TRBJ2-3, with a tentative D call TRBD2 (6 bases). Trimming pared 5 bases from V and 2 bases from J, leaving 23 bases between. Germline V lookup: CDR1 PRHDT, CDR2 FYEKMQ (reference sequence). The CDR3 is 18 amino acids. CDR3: CASSRAFMGGGITDTQYF. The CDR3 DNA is TGTGCCAGCAGCCGAGCGTTTATGGGGGGAGGAATCACAGATACGCAGTATTTT.

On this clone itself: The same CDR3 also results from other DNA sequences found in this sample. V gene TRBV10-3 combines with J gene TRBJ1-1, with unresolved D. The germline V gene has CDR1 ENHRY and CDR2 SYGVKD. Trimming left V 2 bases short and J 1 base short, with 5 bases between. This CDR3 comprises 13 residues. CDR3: CAISEPGNTEAFF. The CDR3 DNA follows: TGTGCCATCAGTGAGCCAGGGAACACTGAAGCTTTCTTT.

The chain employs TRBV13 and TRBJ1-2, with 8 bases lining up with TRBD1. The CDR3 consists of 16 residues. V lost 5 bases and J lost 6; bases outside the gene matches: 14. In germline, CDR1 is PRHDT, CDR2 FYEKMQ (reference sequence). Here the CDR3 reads CASSPDGGQGQDGYTF. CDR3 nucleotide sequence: TGTGCCAGCAGCCCTGACGGCGGACAGGGTCAAGATGGCTACACCTTC.

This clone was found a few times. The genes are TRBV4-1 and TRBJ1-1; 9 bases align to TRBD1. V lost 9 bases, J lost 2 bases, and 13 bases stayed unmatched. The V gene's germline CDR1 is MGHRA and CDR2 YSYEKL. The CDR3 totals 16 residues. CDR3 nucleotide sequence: TGCGCCAGTGGGGGGACAGGGTTTCTTCTTAACACTGAAGCTTTCTTT. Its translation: CASGGTGFLLNTEAFF.

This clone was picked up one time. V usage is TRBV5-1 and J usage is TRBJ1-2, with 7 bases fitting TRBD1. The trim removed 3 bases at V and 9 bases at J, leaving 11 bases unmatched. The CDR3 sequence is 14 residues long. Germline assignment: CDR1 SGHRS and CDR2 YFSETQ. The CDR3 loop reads CASSSTGPTIRYTF. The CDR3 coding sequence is TGCGCCAGCAGCTCGACAGGGCCAACTATACGCTACACCTTC.

CDR3 loop: CASSHTSGTGVTSSYNEQFF. The CDR3 DNA follows: TGTGCCAGCAGCCACACCTCCGGGACAGGGGTGACGAGCTCCTACAATGAGCAGTTCTTC. The chain has TRBV3-1 (or the pseudogene TRBV3-2) and TRBJ2-1; 10 bases line up with TRBD1. Germline V CDR1 and CDR2: LGHDT, YNNKEL (reference sequence). The V and J ends lost 3 bases and 0 bases, in that order; junction bases with no gene match: 14. CDR3 length: 20 amino acids.

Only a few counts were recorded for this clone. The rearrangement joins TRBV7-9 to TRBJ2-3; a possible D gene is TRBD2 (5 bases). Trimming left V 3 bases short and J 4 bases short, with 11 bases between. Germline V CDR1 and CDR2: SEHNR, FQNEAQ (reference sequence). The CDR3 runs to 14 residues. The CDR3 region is CASSLGARADTQYF. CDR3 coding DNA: TGTGCCAGCAGCTTGGGCGCGAGGGCAGATACGCAGTATTTT.

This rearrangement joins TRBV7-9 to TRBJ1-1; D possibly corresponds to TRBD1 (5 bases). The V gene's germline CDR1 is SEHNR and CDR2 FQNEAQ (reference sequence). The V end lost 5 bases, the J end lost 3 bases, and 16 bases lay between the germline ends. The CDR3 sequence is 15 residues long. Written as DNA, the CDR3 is TGTGCCAGCAGCGACAACAGGCTCTGGGACACTGAAGCTTTCTTT. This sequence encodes CASSDNRLWDTEAFF.

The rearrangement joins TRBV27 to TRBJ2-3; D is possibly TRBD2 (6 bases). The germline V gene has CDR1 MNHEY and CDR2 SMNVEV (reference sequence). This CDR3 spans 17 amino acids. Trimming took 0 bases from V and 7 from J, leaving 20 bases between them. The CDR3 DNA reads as TGTGCCAGCAGTTTATCGGCCGCTGCGGGGTCGATATATACGCAGTATTTT. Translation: CASSLSAAAGSIYTQYF.